This entry lists 28 T cell receptor beta chains sequenced from one sample in a study of graft-versus-host responses after intestinal transplantation. Their antigens remain unidentified. Data came from immunoSEQ multiplex PCR; TCRdb stores just in-frame clones and leaves some out. The sample consists of roughly 120,000 clones, just over 90% of them appearing once. The source was unstimulated CD8+ T cells sorted from spleen or lymph node cells, collected before intestinal transplant. All receptors come from a human donor who received an intestinal transplant.

The chain employs TRBV5-4 and TRBJ1-5; D not certain. Germline values: CDR1 SGHNT, CDR2 YYREEE (reference sequence). Trimming took off 4 bases at V and 0 bases at J, with 11 bases between the two ends. The CDR3 sequence is 15 residues long. This CDR3 is CASSLEPTSNQPQHF. CDR3 sequence (DNA): TGTGCCAGCAGCCTGGAACCGACTAGCAATCAGCCCCAGCATTTT.

The gene calls are TRBV13 and TRBJ2-2; no clear D. Germline CDR1 and CDR2: PRHDT and FYEKMQ (reference sequence). The V and J ends lost 0 bases and 7 bases respectively, with 6 bases between them. CDR3 size: 13 residues. In nucleotides, the CDR3 is TGTGCCAGCAGCTTAGGACCGGGCGGGGAGCTGTTTTTT. The encoded protein is CASSLGPGGELFF.

The chain is built from TRBV27 and TRBJ1-4; possibly TRBD1 for D (5 bases). There are 13 residues in the CDR3. Trimming removed 6 bases at V and 8 bases at J, with 13 bases between. CDR1 and CDR2 from the germline V gene are MNHEY and SMNVEV (reference sequence). CDR3 residues: CASRGLLGEKLFF. In nucleotides, the CDR3 is TGTGCCAGCAGGGGACTTTTAGGCGAAAAACTGTTTTTT. The full variable domain, with the rest looked up from reference TRBV27 and TRBJ1-4, is EAQVTQNPRYLITVTGKKLTVTCSQNMNHEYMSWYRQDPGLGLRQIYYSMNVEVTDKGDVPEGYKVSRKEKRNFPLILESPSPNQTSLYFCASRGLLGEKLFFGSGTQLSVL.

This clone came up once. The J gene is TRBJ2-1, the V gene TRBV19; 8 bases match TRBD2. The germline V gene encodes CDR1 LNHDA and CDR2 SQIVND (reference sequence). V shed 2 bases and J 4 bases; nucleotides not matched to a gene: 4. The CDR3 loop spans 15 amino acids. The CDR3 bases are TGTGCCAGTAGTATAATAGCGGGGATTTACAATGAGCAGTTCTTC. Amino acid sequence: CASSIIAGIYNEQFF.

The chain employs TRBV29-1 and TRBJ1-1; 7 nucleotides line up with TRBD1. Germline V lookup: CDR1 SQVTM, CDR2 ANQGSEA. V lost 7 bases and J lost 5; bases outside the gene matches: 7. The CDR3 extends over 12 amino acids. As DNA, the CDR3 is TGCAGCGCCGGGACAGCCCTTACTGAAGCTTTCTTT. Translation: CSAGTALTEAFF.

The genes are TRBV28 and TRBJ2-7; 7 nucleotides align to TRBD1. Germline CDR1 is MDHEN and CDR2 is SYDVKM. With 11 bases clipped from V and 3 bases from J, the junction kept 7 bases outside the gene matches. This CDR3 spans 12 amino acids. The CDR3 reads CASTGDSYEQYF. CDR3 nucleotides: TGTGCCTCTACAGGGGACAGCTACGAGCAGTACTTC. The full variable domain, in which reference TRBV28 and TRBJ2-7 provide the parts outside the CDR3, is DVKVTQSSRYLVKRTGEKVFLECVQDMDHENMFWYRQDPGLGLRLIYFSYDVKMKEKGDIPEGYSVSREKKERFSLILESASTNQTSMYLCASTGDSYEQYFGPGTRLTVT.

This clone was detected once. The rearrangement joins TRBV10-2 to TRBJ2-1; D uncertain. V was clipped by 0 bases and J by 9 bases, with 9 bases between them. Germline V lookup: CDR1 WSHSY, CDR2 SAAADI. The CDR3 length is 13 residues. Written as DNA, the CDR3 is TGCGCCAGCAGTGAGTCGAAGAGAAGTGAGCAGTTCTTC. Translated, it gives CASSESKRSEQFF.

This chain uses TRBV28 with TRBJ2-2; 10 bases agree with TRBD2. Germline CDR1 is MDHEN and CDR2 is SYDVKM. CDR3 length: 17 residues. The V and J ends lost 2 bases and 6 bases, in that order; junction bases with no gene match: 9. CDR3 in DNA: TGTGCCAGCAGTTTAATGCTAGCGGGAGAAGTAGCCGGGGAGCTGTTTTTT. Its translation: CASSLMLAGEVAGELFF.

This clone was seen more than once but under ten times. The J gene is TRBJ2-1, the V gene TRBV27; TRBD2 matches 14 bases. V shed 4 bases and J 6 bases; nucleotides not matched to a gene: 17. Germline values: CDR1 MNHEY, CDR2 SMNVEV (reference sequence). The CDR3 length is 20 residues. The CDR3 is CASSSPRLAGGPGVGNEQFF. Written as DNA, the CDR3 is TGTGCCAGCAGTTCCCCAAGACTAGCGGGAGGGCCTGGGGTTGGCAATGAGCAGTTCTTC.

The chain has TRBV15 and TRBJ1-1; D is ambiguous. This CDR3 comprises 14 residues. Germline V gives CDR1 LNHNV, CDR2 YYDKDF (reference sequence). The V gene lost 0 bases and the J gene lost 6 bases, with 11 bases spanning the gap. The DNA of the CDR3 is TGTGCCACCAGCAGAGAGCGGTTCGCGTCTGAAGCTTTCTTT. Translated: CATSRERFASEAFF. The entire variable domain, with the rest obtained from reference TRBV15 and TRBJ1-1, is as follows: DAMVIQNPRYQVTQFGKPVTLSCSQTLNHNVMYWYQQKSSQAPKLLFHYYDKDFNNEADTPDNFQSRRPNTSFCFLDIRSPGLGDTAMYLCATSRERFASEAFFGQGTRLTVV.

J is TRBJ2-5 and V is TRBV5-4; 7 nucleotides line up with TRBD1. The V and J ends lost 5 bases and 2 bases, in that order; junction bases with no gene match: 3. The CDR3 loop spans 13 amino acids. Germline loops: CDR1 SGHNT, CDR2 YYREEE (reference sequence). The CDR3 DNA reads TGTGCCAGCAGGGACAGGTCACAAGAGACCCAGTACTTC. This encodes CASRDRSQETQYF.

The rearrangement links TRBV6-6 to TRBJ1-1; a possible D gene is TRBD1 (5 bases). Per germline, CDR1 MNHNY and CDR2 SVGAGI (reference sequence). V lost 4 bases and J 0 bases, leaving 12 bases between the germline ends. The CDR3 is made up of 15 amino acids. The CDR3: CASSWDGPLNTEAFF. The DNA of the CDR3 is TGTGCCAGCAGTTGGGACGGGCCACTGAACACTGAAGCTTTCTTT.

This chain links TRBV6-5 with TRBJ2-7, with 11 bases identical to TRBD2. The CDR3 runs to 16 residues. With V trimmed by 0 bases and J by 3 bases, 4 bases remained unmatched. The germline gives CDR1 MNHEY, CDR2 SVGAGI. The CDR3 is CASSYSIGTSGYEQYF. The CDR3 bases are TGTGCCAGCAGTTACTCGATCGGGACTAGCGGCTACGAGCAGTACTTC.

The chain's CDR3 is CASSSSPVGETQYF. The CDR3 nucleotides are TGTGCCAGCAGCTCCTCTCCGGTTGGGGAGACCCAGTACTTC. The J gene is TRBJ2-5, the V gene TRBV5-4; the D is unclear. Germline V gene sequence: CDR1 SGHNT, CDR2 YYREEE (reference sequence). Between the trimmed V and J ends, which lost 3 bases and 5 bases, there was a span of 14 bases. CDR3 length: 14 amino acids.

This chain connects TRBV5-1 to TRBJ2-7, with D perhaps matching TRBD2 (6 bases). V lost 0 bases and J 1 base, leaving 8 bases between the germline ends. The CDR3 consists of 14 residues. The germline V gene has CDR1 SGHRS and CDR2 YFSETQ. Here the CDR3 reads CASSLALASYEQYF. In nucleotides, the CDR3 is TGCGCCAGCAGCTTGGCTCTAGCGTCCTACGAGCAGTACTTC.

The chain joins TRBV5-6 to TRBJ1-2; D is unresolved. Trimming removed 0 bases from V and 3 bases from J, with 9 bases in between. This CDR3 has 14 residues. The V gene's germline CDR1 is SGHDT and CDR2 YYEEEE. CDR3 in DNA: TGTGCCAGCAGCTTGGCTAGAGAAGACTATGGCTACACCTTC. It yields the protein CASSLAREDYGYTF.

This rearrangement joins TRBV19 to TRBJ2-5; TRBD2 matches at 13 bases. The CDR3 has 18 residues. Germline V gene lookup returns CDR1 LNHDA and CDR2 SQIVND (reference sequence). V lost 3 bases and J lost 2; bases outside the gene matches: 9. The CDR3: CASSIRGTSGTGQETQYF. CDR3 bases: TGTGCCAGTAGTATTAGGGGGACTAGCGGGACAGGACAAGAGACCCAGTACTTC.

V is TRBV9 and J is TRBJ2-7, with 7 bases matching TRBD2. The CDR3 is 15 amino acids. Germline V gene lookup returns CDR1 SGDLS and CDR2 YYNGEE. The ends lost 4 bases at V and 7 bases at J; junction bases unmatched: 14. CDR3: CASSLRGAGTGEQYF. As DNA, the CDR3 is TGTGCCAGCAGCCTAAGGGGAGCGGGAACCGGGGAGCAGTACTTC.

This chain uses TRBV6-5 with TRBJ1-5; unclear D gene. The CDR3 totals 15 residues. The V gene lost 5 bases and the J gene lost 4 bases, with 15 bases spanning the gap. The germline V gene encodes CDR1 MNHEY and CDR2 SVGAGI. Written as DNA, the CDR3 is TGTGCCAGCAGTCCGACCTCGTCGATTAATCAGCCCCAGCATTTT. Translated: CASSPTSSINQPQHF.

This chain connects TRBV6-5 to TRBJ2-7; D may be TRBD2 (5 bases). CDR3 length equals 13 residues. Germline V gene sequence: CDR1 MNHEY, CDR2 SVGAGI. V lost 2 bases and J 1 base, leaving 6 bases between the germline ends. The CDR3 is CASSYGESYEQYF. The CDR3 bases are TGTGCCAGCAGTTACGGGGAGTCCTACGAGCAGTACTTC.

This clone was found once. This rearrangement joins TRBV19 to TRBJ1-5; D is unresolved. V dropped 7 bases and J dropped 0 bases, with 13 bases sitting between them. CDR3 length: 15 residues. Germline V gene data show CDR1 as LNHDA and CDR2 as SQIVND (reference sequence). The DNA for the CDR3 is TGTGCCAGTACTGGAGGGCGGTATAGCAATCAGCCCCAGCATTTT. It specifies CASTGGRYSNQPQHF.

DNA for the CDR3: TGTGCCAGTAGTGTCGGGACTAGCGGGAGCGCAGATACGCAGTATTTT. As protein: CASSVGTSGSADTQYF. The V gene is TRBV19, the J gene TRBJ2-3; 14 bases are shared with TRBD2. The CDR3 spans 16 residues. Trimming took 5 bases from V and 4 from J; bases not matched to a gene: 5. The germline gives CDR1 LNHDA, CDR2 SQIVND (reference sequence). Variable domain in full (rest from reference TRBV19 and TRBJ2-3): DGGITQSPKYLFRKEGQNVTLSCEQNLNHDAMYWYRQDPGQGLRLIYYSQIVNDFQKGDIAEGYSVSREKKESFPLTVTSAQKNPTAFYLCASSVGTSGSADTQYFGPGTRLTVL.

J is TRBJ1-5 and V is TRBV2, with D tentatively TRBD1 (6 bases). CDR3 length: 15 amino acids. The germline gives CDR1 SNHLY, CDR2 FYNNEI. The V end was cut by 6 bases, the J end by 4 bases, with 16 bases between. The CDR3 here is CASRLSDSGNQPQHF. CDR3 in DNA: TGTGCCAGCAGATTGTCGGACAGCGGGAATCAGCCCCAGCATTTT. The complete variable domain, with remaining parts taken from reference TRBV2 and TRBJ1-5, reads EPEVTQTPSHQVTQMGQEVILRCVPISNHLYFYWYRQILGQKVEFLVSFYNNEISEKSEIFDDQFSVERPDGSNFTLKIRSTKLEDSAMYFCASRLSDSGNQPQHFGDGTRLSIL.

This chain links TRBV11-2 with TRBJ2-3, with D unclear. V shed 1 base and J shed 0 bases, with 8 bases lying between them. Germline V gene lookup returns CDR1 SGHAT and CDR2 FQNNGV. This CDR3 spans 15 amino acids. In DNA, the CDR3 is TGTGCCAGCAGCTTAGGAGGAACTAGCACAGATACGCAGTATTTT. Its translation: CASSLGGTSTDTQYF.

The rearrangement links TRBV4-1 to TRBJ1-5; a weak D match, TRBD1 (6 bases). CDR1 is MGHRA, CDR2 YSYEKL, per germline. Between the trimmed V and J ends, which lost 4 bases and 3 bases, there was a span of 10 bases. This CDR3 contains 14 residues. In nucleotides, the CDR3 is TGCGCCAGCAGCCCGGGACACTTCAATCAGCCCCAGCATTTT. Translating gives CASSPGHFNQPQHF.

The rearrangement joins TRBV9 to TRBJ2-5; the D gene is possibly TRBD1 (6 bases). CDR3 size: 14 residues. V was clipped by 4 bases and J by 1 base, with 11 bases between them. Germline assignment: CDR1 SGDLS and CDR2 YYNGEE. The CDR3 sequence is CASSFGQSQETQYF. In nucleotides, the CDR3 is TGTGCCAGCAGCTTCGGACAGAGCCAAGAGACCCAGTACTTC. The whole variable domain, filled in from reference TRBV9 and TRBJ2-5, reads DSGVTQTPKHLITATGQRVTLRCSPRSGDLSVYWYQQSLDQGLQFLIQYYNGEERAKGNILERFSAQQFPDLHSELNLSSLELGDSALYFCASSFGQSQETQYFGPGTRLLVL.

J is TRBJ2-3 and V is TRBV9, with D possibly being TRBD1 or TRBD2 (6 bases each). CDR3 size: 12 residues. Trimming stripped 6 bases from V and 3 bases from J, with 8 bases between. Germline CDR1 and CDR2: SGDLS and YYNGEE. The CDR3 DNA sequence: TGTGCCAGCAAAGGGGGGACAGATACGCAGTATTTT. It translates to CASKGGTDTQYF.

This chain links TRBV28 with TRBJ2-3, with 10 bases aligning to TRBD2. The CDR3 consists of 15 residues. V shed 2 bases, J shed 5 bases, and the junction held 4 bases outside the gene matches. Germline lookup yields CDR1 MDHEN and CDR2 SYDVKM. The DNA for the CDR3 is TGTGCCAGCAGTTTACTAGCGGGAGTTCTAGATACGCAGTATTTT. The encoded protein is CASSLLAGVLDTQYF.